The clone carrying this TCR beta chain has at least ten counts. TCRdb fed the PCR reads into MiXCR, producing one record per CDR3 protein. This sample has fewer than 90,000 distinct CDR3 sequences, with approximately 49% found just once. Per germline, CDR1 KGHSH and CDR2 LQKENI. Trimming took 6 bases from V and 0 from J, leaving 21 bases between them. The CDR3 length is 17 residues. This sample was included in a study of CDR3 diversity in severe acne. The chain carries TRBV18 and TRBJ2-7, with D perhaps given as TRBD1 or TRBD2 (5 bases each). Specimen: blood. This sequence originates from a male donor with severe acne vulgaris. The CDR3 region has the DNA TGTGCCAGCTCTCGTGGCCCCGGGACGCAGAGCTCCTACGAGCAGTACTTC. Translating it yields CASSRGPGTQSSYEQYF. Complete variable domain (other parts from reference TRBV18 and TRBJ2-7): NAGVMQNPRHLVRRRGQEARLRCSPMKGHSHVYWYRQLPEEGLKFMVYLQKENIIDESGMPKERFSAEFPKEGPSILRIQQVVRGDSAAYFCASSRGPGTQSSYEQYFGPGTRLTVT.